The rows below give T cell receptor beta chains drawn from one sample of a study of cytomegalovirus exposure and HLA in healthy donors. Method: immunoSEQ multiplex PCR; TCRdb's copy keeps in-frame clones and lacks some. The sample holds roughly 140,000 clones; roughly three quarters are singletons and the top ten take 3.5% to 5%. Specimen: PBMCs. Source of these receptors: a man in his 60s in good health and CMV-seronegative. Each CDR3 is given with its conserved first and last residue. Each record gives: V gene, D gene, clone size, J gene, CDR3 DNA, CDR3 protein. D genes are given only for firm matches. Size tells how often a clone was seen (once, few, many) or the class of an expanded clone, and some rows leave it out.

>TRBV27|NA|few|TRBJ2-1
TGTGCCAGCAGTTCGAGCGGACTCTACAATGAGCAGTTCTTC
CASSSSGLYNEQFF
>TRBV7-2|NA|NA|TRBJ1-1
TGTGCCAGCAGCTTAGCTGGCAGGGGGAACACTGAAGCTTTCTTT
CASSLAGRGNTEAFF
>TRBV7-6|NA|NA|TRBJ2-7
TGTGCCAGCAGCTTAGGGGGCGCCGGCTACGAGCAGTACTTC
CASSLGGAGYEQYF
>TRBV30|NA|NA|TRBJ2-4
TGTGCCTGGGGGACACGCCATGGGGACATTCAGTACTTC
CAWGTRHGDIQYF
>TRBV5-6|NA|NA|TRBJ1-1
TGTGCCAGCAGCTTGGGGCGGAAAATGAACACTGAAGCTTTCTTT
CASSLGRKMNTEAFF
>TRBV27|NA|few|TRBJ2-7
TGTGCCAGCAGTTTATCGGGTAGACAGTCGTACGAGCAGTACTTC
CASSLSGRQSYEQYF
>TRBV7-8|NA|NA|TRBJ2-7
TGTGCCAGCACCCATTCCTACGAGCAGTACTTC
CASTHSYEQYF
>TRBV5-6|TRBD2|NA|TRBJ2-1
TGTGCCGCCGCTAGGACTAGCGGCTACAATGAGCAGTTCTTC
CAAARTSGYNEQFF
>TRBV19|NA|NA|TRBJ2-1
TGTGCCAGTAGTACCAGGACTACGACGACGAACAATGAGCAGTTCTTC
CASSTRTTTTNNEQFF
>TRBV6-1|NA|NA|TRBJ1-1
TGTGCCAACCCTCGACATCCACGAATCCCTGAAGCTTTCTTT
CANPRHPRIPEAFF
>TRBV27|NA|NA|TRBJ1-2
TGTGCCAGCACCTCAGGGCTAGAAGGCTACACCTTC
CASTSGLEGYTF
>TRBV7-2|TRBD1|NA|TRBJ2-7
TGTGCCAGCAGCTTAGACGGGACAGGGGGCTTCAGCGAGCAGTACTTC
CASSLDGTGGFSEQYF
>TRBV10-3|TRBD1|NA|TRBJ1-1
TGTGCCATCAGTGTAGTACAGGGGGACGCTTTCTTT
CAISVVQGDAFF